This T cell receptor (beta chain) derives from a study of blood T cell repertoires in COVID-19. Study information: Sites in the United States, Italy and Spain provided acute and convalescent COVID-19 samples.

Profiled with immunoSEQ multiplex PCR; TCRdb holds only in-frame clones, not every one. The table records around 200,000 clones, roughly 87% of them present only once. Germline loops: CDR1 MNHEY, CDR2 SVGAGI. V shed 5 bases and J 2 bases; nucleotides not matched to a gene: 6. The CDR3 has 15 amino acids. The sequenced sample consisted of PBMCs or T cells enriched from blood (not recorded which). The V and J genes are TRBV6-5 and TRBJ2-7; 10 bases align to TRBD2. The sequence came from a man aged 18-30 years with acute COVID-19. The CDR3 here is CASSHQREGTYEQYF. CDR3 sequence (DNA): TGTGCCAGCAGTCACCAGCGGGAGGGGACCTACGAGCAGTACTTC.